The clone carrying this TCR beta chain was counted a single time. The record originates from a study of blood T cell repertoires in COVID-19. Study-level background: Samples of COVID-19 (acute and convalescent) were obtained from the United States, Italy and Spain.

Using immunoSEQ multiplex PCR, the repertoire was profiled, and TCRdb retains in-frame clones only, with some absent. The table records over 200,000 clones, around 90% of them present only once. The trim removed 4 bases at V and 8 bases at J, leaving 10 bases unmatched. The length of the CDR3 is 15 residues. Germline V lookup: CDR1 SGHRS, CDR2 YFSETQ. The sample taken for sequencing was peripheral blood. The TCR was taken from a man in his sixties with COVID-19, enrolled during active disease. The gene calls are TRBV5-1 and TRBJ2-7; 12 positions agree with TRBD2. The CDR3 protein is CASSRRTSGVIQQYF. The CDR3, as DNA: TGCGCCAGCAGCCGACGGACTAGCGGGGTTATACAGCAGTACTTC.